The T cell receptor (beta chain) described here comes from a study of cytomegalovirus exposure and HLA in healthy donors. Germline V gene sequence: CDR1 SGHRS, CDR2 YFSETQ. The trim removed 1 base at V and 1 base at J, leaving 5 bases unmatched. The CDR3 extends over 16 amino acids. This PCR relied on a set of 60 Vbeta primers and 13 Jbeta primers. Using immunoSEQ multiplex PCR, the repertoire was profiled, and TCRdb retains in-frame clones only, with some absent. Of almost 90,000 clones listed, 85% are singletons. The sequence was obtained from a man aged 35 to 55 in good health and CMV-seropositive. Sample: PBMCs. This sequence joins TRBV5-1 and TRBJ2-1, with 7 bases matching TRBD1. The CDR3 is CASSLWVRGSYNEQFF. In DNA, the CDR3 is TGCGCCAGCAGCTTGTGGGTCAGGGGGTCCTACAATGAGCAGTTCTTC.